This T cell receptor beta chain comes out of a study of T cells in Graves' hyperthyroidism and ophthalmopathy. At least 3 on the Clinical Activity Score was recorded for ophthalmopathy patients, who also had NOSPECS grade at least 4 and duration under 3 months. Clinical symptoms, serum thyroxine and TRAb, thyroid ultrasound and orbital computed tomography together formed the diagnostic basis. This clonotype was recorded at least ten times. Its antigen is not identified. Using RNA transcripts as the source, TCR beta CDR3 regions were amplified. TCR CDR3 regions were first amplified by RT-PCR with HTBI primers. TCRdb passed the multiplex PCR reads through MiXCR, listing each CDR3 protein once. Of approximately 690,000 distinct CDR3 sequences in the sample, around 21% were seen once. General study points: The majority of expanded thyroid clonotypes above 0.001 also appeared in blood.

Sequenced input: blood. The receptor's source is a man aged 25 to 45 with Graves' ophthalmopathy.

The CDR3, as DNA: TGTGCCAGCTCATCATCAGTGGGACTAGAAGGGGATACGCAGTATTTT. Its protein is CASSSSVGLEGDTQYF. The gene calls are TRBV18 and TRBJ2-3, with 8 bases lining up with TRBD2. V dropped 5 bases and J dropped 6; count of bases not matched to a gene: 13. Germline-derived CDR1 and CDR2 are KGHSH and LQKENI. This CDR3 comprises 16 residues.